This T cell receptor beta chain originates from a study of shared clonotypes between healthy human individuals. It was 150 to 200 ng DNA, 25,000 to 35,000 T cell genomes, that sorted-subset replicate PCRs used. TCRdb's table, derived via immunoSEQ multiplex PCR, lists solely in-frame clones and lacks some. The repertoire holds under 850,000 clones, with 80% to 95% as singletons. CD45RO-negative, CCR7-selected cells formed the naive CD8 fraction, which excluded terminally differentiated effector memory CD45RA+ cells. The germline gives CDR1 MNHNY, CDR2 SVGAGI (reference sequence). The CDR3 length is 12 residues. V lost 2 bases, J lost 5 bases, and 6 bases lay in between. This clone was counted only a few times. The antigen remains unidentified. Study-wide results and limits: Naive CD4 clonotypes overlapped across a few donors at roughly 5%. The four-donor shared clonotypes exceeded non-shared clonotypes in generation probability, with non-shared ones scoring lower.

Specimen: naive CD8+ T cells sorted from blood. V usage is TRBV6-6 and J usage is TRBJ1-1; D not certain. This sequence was found in a man aged 30 to 45 in good health. In DNA, the CDR3 is TGTGCCAGCAGTTACGGGGAGACTGAAGCTTTCTTT. This sequence encodes CASSYGETEAFF.